The clone carrying this TCR beta chain appeared many times. Its antigen is not identified. The data derive from a study of T cell repertoires in cytomegalovirus infection. One entry per CDR3 protein, called by TCRdb with MiXCR from the reads. The sample consists of about 250,000 distinct CDR3 sequences, 6.5% of them appearing once. General study points: The ex vivo response was dominated by HLA-C-restricted CMV-specific TCR beta clonotypes.

The receptor was derived from a human donor in good health (CMV status not recorded). Some clones in this sample may be carry-over from other donors' samples. The sequenced sample consisted of PBMCs.

CDR3 sequence reads: CASSWNSGNNQPQHF. CDR3 nucleotides: TGTGCCAGCAGCTGGAACTCGGGAAACAATCAGCCCCAGCATTTT. This chain joins TRBV7-2 and TRBJ1-5; D gene unclear. The CDR3 is 15 amino acids. Germline V gene lookup returns CDR1 SGHTA and CDR2 FQGNSA. V was clipped by 4 bases and J by 3 bases, with 13 bases between them.